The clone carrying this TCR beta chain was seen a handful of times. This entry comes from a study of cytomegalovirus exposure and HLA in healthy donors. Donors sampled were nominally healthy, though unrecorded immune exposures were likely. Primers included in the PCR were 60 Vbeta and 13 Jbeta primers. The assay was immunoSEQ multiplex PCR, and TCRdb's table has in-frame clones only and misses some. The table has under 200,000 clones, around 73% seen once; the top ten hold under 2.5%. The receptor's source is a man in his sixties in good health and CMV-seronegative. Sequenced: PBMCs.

The CDR3 DNA is TGTGCCAGTAGTCCCCTAGCGGGAGGTACCCATGAGCAGTTCTTC. Its protein product is CASSPLAGGTHEQFF. J is TRBJ2-1 and V is TRBV19; TRBD2 agrees at 11 bases. There are 15 residues in the CDR3. The J segment lost 8 bases and the V segment lost 5 bases, leaving 8 bases of the junction unmatched. Per germline, CDR1 LNHDA and CDR2 SQIVND (reference sequence).